This paragraph reports one T cell receptor (beta chain). The sample is drawn from a study of blood T cell repertoires in COVID-19. Profiled with immunoSEQ multiplex PCR; TCRdb holds only in-frame clones, not every one. The sample records roughly 110,000 clones, roughly 90% being singletons. After removal of 0 bases from V and 6 bases from J, the junction contained 3 bases not matched to a gene. Germline V gene lookup returns CDR1 MNHEY and CDR2 SVGAGI. The CDR3 is 14 amino acids. Specimen: peripheral blood. The source is a middle-aged man with active or convalescent COVID-19. The chain uses TRBV6-5 and TRBJ2-7; 9 bases line up with TRBD2. CDR3 sequence reads: CASSYSWTSVEQYF. CDR3 sequence (DNA): TGTGCCAGCAGTTACTCCTGGACTAGCGTCGAGCAGTACTTC.